This paragraph reports one TCR beta chain. No antigen is known for it. One junction end disagrees with the germline gene, perhaps due to a read error. This sample was taken from a study of long-term antiretroviral therapy in people with HIV. General study findings and limits: Participants lacked recorded data on ART adherence, viral resistance or therapy changes. Pre-ART-expanded clones dominated the repertoire at all time points. Repertoires in HIV (unlike those of controls) had narrower CDR3 length ranges.

Researchers report immunoSEQ v3.0 was run at survey level. Sequencing used immunoSEQ multiplex PCR; TCRdb keeps in-frame clones, though not all of them. The table shows tens of thousands of clones, with approximately 80% occurring only once. Every one of the donors gave at least one pre-ART PBMC sample and at least two post-ART PBMC samples. Germline CDR1 is MRHNA and CDR2 is SNTAGT. The CDR3 spans 14 residues. The receptor's source is a man in his fifties or sixties with HIV. The genes are TRBV6-4 and TRBJ1-5; a weak D match, TRBD1 (5 bases). This material consisted of unsorted PBMCs, taken 0.3 years after starting antiretroviral therapy. CDR3 residues: CASRFGAGKQPQHF. As DNA, the CDR3 is TGTGCCAGCAGATTCGGGGCAGGCAAACAGCCCCAGCATTTT.